The rows below give T cell receptor beta chains drawn from one sample of a study of CD8 T cells in Susac syndrome. One entry per CDR3 protein results from TCRdb running MiXCR on the immunoSEQ multiplex PCR reads. The sample shows some 97,000 distinct CDR3 sequences, approximately 95% of them seen only once. Sequenced sample: CD8+ T cells from PBMCs. Every receptor here comes from a human donor with Susac syndrome. CDR3s include the opening cysteine and the closing phenylalanine or tryptophan. D genes are given only for firm matches. Size tells how often a clone was seen (once, few, many) or the class of an expanded clone, and some rows leave it out.

clone size,J gene,V gene,D gene,CDR3 DNA,CDR3 protein
NA,TRBJ2-2,TRBV24-1,NA,TGTGCCACCAGTGATCCTTCCCCCGGGACATTACTCACCGGGGAGCTGTTTTTT,CATSDPSPGTLLTGELFF
NA,TRBJ2-7,TRBV29-1,TRBD2,TGCAGCGTTGGGGAGGGAGAGGGGTACGAGCAGTACTTC,CSVGEGEGYEQYF
NA,TRBJ2-1,TRBV9,NA,TGTGCCAGCAGCGCCACGGGCCTCGGCAATGAGCAGTTCTTC,CASSATGLGNEQFF
NA,TRBJ1-2,TRBV3-1,NA,TGTGCCAGCAGCGAAAGAGGGCAGGGCTACACCTTC,CASSERGQGYTF
NA,TRBJ1-1,TRBV10-1,NA,TGCGCCAACAGACCCCCGTTCGGAGCTAACACTGAAGCTTTCTTT,CANRPPFGANTEAFF
NA,TRBJ1-1,TRBV4-1,NA,TGCGCCAGCAGCCAAGATGGAGGGACTGAAGCTTTCTTT,CASSQDGGTEAFF
once,TRBJ2-1,TRBV28,TRBD1,TGTGCCAGCAGCTCCGGGACAGGGGATCGTGAGCAGTTCTTC,CASSSGTGDREQFF
NA,TRBJ2-5,TRBV7-2,NA,TGTGCCAGCAGCTTTGTAACAGCTGGGACCCAGTACTTC,CASSFVTAGTQYF
once,TRBJ2-3,TRBV11-2,NA,TGTGCCAGCAGATTTACAGATACGCAGTATTTT,CASRFTDTQYF
NA,TRBJ2-1,TRBV4-1,NA,TGCGCCAGCAGCCAAATGACGGGAGCCTATAGCAATGAGCAGTTCTTC,CASSQMTGAYSNEQFF
NA,TRBJ1-1,TRBV5-1,NA,TGCGCCAGCAGCAGTAGGTACGGGAACACTGAAGCTTTCTTT,CASSSRYGNTEAFF
NA,TRBJ2-2,TRBV24-1,TRBD2,TGTGCCACCAGTGGTGCGGGAGTGTGGAACACCGGGGAGCTGTTTTTT,CATSGAGVWNTGELFF
NA,TRBJ2-7,TRBV19,NA,TGTGCCAGTAGTTCGGACAGAGACTACGAGCAGTACTTC,CASSSDRDYEQYF
once,TRBJ1-2,TRBV29-1,TRBD1,TGCAGCGTTGAAGATCTGGGGACAGGGAACTATGGCTACACCTTC,CSVEDLGTGNYGYTF
NA,TRBJ2-3,TRBV15,TRBD2,TGTGCCACCAGCAGCCTGGGACTAGCGGACACAGATACGCAGTATTTT,CATSSLGLADTDTQYF
once,TRBJ2-5,TRBV20-1,TRBD1,TGCAGTGCTAGAGTAAATTCCGGGACAGGGGGCTGGGAGACCCAGTACTTC,CSARVNSGTGGWETQYF